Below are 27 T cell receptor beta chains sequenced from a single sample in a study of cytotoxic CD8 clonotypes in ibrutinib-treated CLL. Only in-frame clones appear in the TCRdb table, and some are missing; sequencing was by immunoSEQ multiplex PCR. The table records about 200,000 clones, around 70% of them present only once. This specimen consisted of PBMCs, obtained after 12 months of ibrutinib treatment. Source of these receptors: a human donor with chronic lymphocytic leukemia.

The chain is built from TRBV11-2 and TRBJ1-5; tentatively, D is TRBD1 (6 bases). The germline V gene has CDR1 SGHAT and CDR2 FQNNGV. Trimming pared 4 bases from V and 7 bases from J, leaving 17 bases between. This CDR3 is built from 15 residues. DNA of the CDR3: TGTGCCAGCAGCTCCGGAGGGGGTCTAGGGCAGCCCCAGCATTTT. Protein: CASSSGGGLGQPQHF.

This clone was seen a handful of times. DNA of the CDR3: TGTGCCAGCTCACCAAGGACAGGAAGGGAGACCCAGTACTTC. This encodes CASSPRTGRETQYF. The chain is built from TRBV18 and TRBJ2-5, with 7 bases matching TRBD1. The CDR3 runs to 14 residues. The trim removed 2 bases at V and 5 bases at J, leaving 5 bases unmatched. Germline-derived CDR1 and CDR2 are KGHSH and LQKENI.

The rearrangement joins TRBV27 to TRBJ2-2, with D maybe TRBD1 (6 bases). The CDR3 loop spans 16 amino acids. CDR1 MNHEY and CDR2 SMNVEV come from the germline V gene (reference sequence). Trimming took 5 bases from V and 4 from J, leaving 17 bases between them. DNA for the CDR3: TGTGCCAGCAGTCTCCTTCAGGGGCTAGTCACCGGGGAGCTGTTTTTT. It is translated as CASSLLQGLVTGELFF.

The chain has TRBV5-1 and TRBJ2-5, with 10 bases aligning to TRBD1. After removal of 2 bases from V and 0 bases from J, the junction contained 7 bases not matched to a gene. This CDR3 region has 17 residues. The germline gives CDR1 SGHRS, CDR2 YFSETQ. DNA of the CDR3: TGCGCCAGCAGCTTCCAGAGACAGGGGGCAAACCAAGAGACCCAGTACTTC. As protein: CASSFQRQGANQETQYF.

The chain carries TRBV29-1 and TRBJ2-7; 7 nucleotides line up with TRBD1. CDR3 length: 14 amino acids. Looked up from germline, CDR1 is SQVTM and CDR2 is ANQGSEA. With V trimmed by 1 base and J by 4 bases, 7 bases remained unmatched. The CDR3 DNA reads TGCAGCGTTGAAGCTCTAGGGGGCGGGTACGAGCAGTACTTC. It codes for CSVEALGGGYEQYF.

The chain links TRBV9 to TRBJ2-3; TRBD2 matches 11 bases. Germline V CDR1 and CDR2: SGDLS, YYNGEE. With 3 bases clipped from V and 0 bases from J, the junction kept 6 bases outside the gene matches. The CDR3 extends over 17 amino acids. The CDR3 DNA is TGTGCCAGCAGCGCCCATATAGCGGGGGGGAGCACAGATACGCAGTATTTT. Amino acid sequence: CASSAHIAGGSTDTQYF.

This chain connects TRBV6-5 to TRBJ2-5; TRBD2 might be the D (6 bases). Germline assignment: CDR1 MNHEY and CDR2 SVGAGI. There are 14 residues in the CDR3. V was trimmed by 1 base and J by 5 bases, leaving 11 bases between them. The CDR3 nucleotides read TGTGCCAGCAGTTACTTCGGGAGCGGGGAGACCCAGTACTTC. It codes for CASSYFGSGETQYF.

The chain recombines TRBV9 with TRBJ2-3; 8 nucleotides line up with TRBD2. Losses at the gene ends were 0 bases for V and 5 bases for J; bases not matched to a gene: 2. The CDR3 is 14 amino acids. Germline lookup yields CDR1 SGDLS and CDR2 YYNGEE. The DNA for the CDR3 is TGTGCCAGCAGCGTAGCCCGGGGGGGAGATACGCAGTATTTT. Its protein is CASSVARGGDTQYF.

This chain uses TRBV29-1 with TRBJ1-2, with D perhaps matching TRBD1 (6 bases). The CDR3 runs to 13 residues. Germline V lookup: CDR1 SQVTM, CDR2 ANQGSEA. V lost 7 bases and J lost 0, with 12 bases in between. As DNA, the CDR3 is TGCAGCGGTGGGACAACAGCTAACTATGGCTACACCTTC. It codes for CSGGTTANYGYTF.

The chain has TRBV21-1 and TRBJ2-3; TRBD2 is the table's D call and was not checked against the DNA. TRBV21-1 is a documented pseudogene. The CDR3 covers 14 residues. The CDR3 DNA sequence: TGTGCCAGCAGCAAAGGCGGAAACACAGATACGCAGTATTTT. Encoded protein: CASSKGGNTDTQYF.

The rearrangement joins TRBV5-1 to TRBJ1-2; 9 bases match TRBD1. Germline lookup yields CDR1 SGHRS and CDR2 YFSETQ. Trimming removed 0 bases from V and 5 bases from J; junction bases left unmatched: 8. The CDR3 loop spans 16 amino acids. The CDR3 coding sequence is TGCGCCAGCAGCTTGGAAGGGGACAGGGCTTCGTATGGCTACACCTTC. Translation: CASSLEGDRASYGYTF.

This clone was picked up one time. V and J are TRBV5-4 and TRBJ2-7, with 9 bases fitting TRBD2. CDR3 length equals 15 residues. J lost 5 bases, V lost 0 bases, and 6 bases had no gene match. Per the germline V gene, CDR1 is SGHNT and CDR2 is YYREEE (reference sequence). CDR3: CASSLAGASGDEQYF. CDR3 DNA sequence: TGTGCCAGCAGCTTGGCCGGGGCTAGCGGGGACGAGCAGTACTTC.

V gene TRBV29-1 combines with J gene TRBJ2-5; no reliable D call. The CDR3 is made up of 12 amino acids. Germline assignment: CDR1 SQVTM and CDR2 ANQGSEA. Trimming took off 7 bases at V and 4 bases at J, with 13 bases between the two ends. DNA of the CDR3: TGCAGCGGAAAGGGCATAGGAGAGACCCAGTACTTC. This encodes CSGKGIGETQYF.

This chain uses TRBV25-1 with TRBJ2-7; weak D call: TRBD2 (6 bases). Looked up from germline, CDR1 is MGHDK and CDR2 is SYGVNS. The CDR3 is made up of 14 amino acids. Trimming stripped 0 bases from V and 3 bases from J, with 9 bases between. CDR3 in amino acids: CASSEYRTNYEQYF. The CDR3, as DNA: TGTGCCAGCAGTGAATATCGGACTAACTACGAGCAGTACTTC.

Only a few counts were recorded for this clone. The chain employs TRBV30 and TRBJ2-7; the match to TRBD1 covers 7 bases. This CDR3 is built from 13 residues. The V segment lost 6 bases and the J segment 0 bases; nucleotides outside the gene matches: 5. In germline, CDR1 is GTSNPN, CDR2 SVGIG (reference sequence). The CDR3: CACTGDSSYEQYF. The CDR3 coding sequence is TGTGCCTGCACAGGGGATAGCTCCTACGAGCAGTACTTC.

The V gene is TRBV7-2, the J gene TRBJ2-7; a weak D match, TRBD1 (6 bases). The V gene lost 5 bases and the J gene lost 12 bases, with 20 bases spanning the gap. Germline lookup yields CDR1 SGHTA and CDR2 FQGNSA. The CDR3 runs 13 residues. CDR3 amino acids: CASSPQPTGSRYF. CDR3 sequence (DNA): TGTGCCAGCAGCCCCCAACCGACAGGTTCGCGGTACTTC.

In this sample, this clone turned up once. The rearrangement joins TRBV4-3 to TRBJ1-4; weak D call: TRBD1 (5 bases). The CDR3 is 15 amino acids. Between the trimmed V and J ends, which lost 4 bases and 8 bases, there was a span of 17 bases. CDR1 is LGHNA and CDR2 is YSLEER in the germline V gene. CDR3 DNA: TGCGCCAGCAGCCTAAGTGGGGGTGTGGGAGAAAAACTGTTTTTT. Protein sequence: CASSLSGGVGEKLFF.

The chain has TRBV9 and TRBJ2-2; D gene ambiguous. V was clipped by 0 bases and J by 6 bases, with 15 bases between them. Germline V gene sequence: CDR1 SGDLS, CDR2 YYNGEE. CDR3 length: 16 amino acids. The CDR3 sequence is CASSVVEGFSSGELFF. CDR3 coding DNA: TGTGCCAGCAGCGTAGTCGAAGGTTTTTCTTCCGGGGAGCTGTTTTTT.

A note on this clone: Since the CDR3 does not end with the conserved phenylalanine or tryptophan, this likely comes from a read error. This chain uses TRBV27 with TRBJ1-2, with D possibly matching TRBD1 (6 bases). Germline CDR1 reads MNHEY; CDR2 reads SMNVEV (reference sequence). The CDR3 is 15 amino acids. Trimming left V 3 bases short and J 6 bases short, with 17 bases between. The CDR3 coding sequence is TGTGCCAGCAGTTTCCGTCAGGGGATGGTTGATGGCTACACCCTC. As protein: CASSFRQGMVDGYTL.

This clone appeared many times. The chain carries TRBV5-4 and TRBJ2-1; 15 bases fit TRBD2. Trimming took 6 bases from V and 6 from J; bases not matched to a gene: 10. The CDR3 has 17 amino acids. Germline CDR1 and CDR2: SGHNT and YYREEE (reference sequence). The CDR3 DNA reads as TGTGCCAGCAACCAGCCGGGACTAGCGGGAGGCCTCAATGAGCAGTTCTTC. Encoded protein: CASNQPGLAGGLNEQFF.

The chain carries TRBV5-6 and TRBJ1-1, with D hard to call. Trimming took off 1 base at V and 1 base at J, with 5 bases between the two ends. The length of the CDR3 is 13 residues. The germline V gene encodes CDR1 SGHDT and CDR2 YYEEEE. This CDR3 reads CASSLRRNTEAFF. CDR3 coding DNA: TGTGCCAGCAGCTTGCGACGGAACACTGAAGCTTTCTTT.

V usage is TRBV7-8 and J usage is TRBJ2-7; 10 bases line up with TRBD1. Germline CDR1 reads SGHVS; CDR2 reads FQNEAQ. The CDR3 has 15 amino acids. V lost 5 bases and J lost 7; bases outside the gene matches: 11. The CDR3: CASSRRQGALSEQYF. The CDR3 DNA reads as TGTGCCAGCAGCCGCCGACAGGGGGCTCTGAGTGAGCAGTACTTC.

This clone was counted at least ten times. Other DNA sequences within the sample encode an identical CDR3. The CDR3 DNA follows: TGTGCCAGCAGCCCCCGTTACAATGAGCAGTTCTTC. This encodes CASSPRYNEQFF. The chain is built from TRBV9 and TRBJ2-1, with unresolved D. In germline, CDR1 is SGDLS, CDR2 YYNGEE. The CDR3 length is 12 residues. The ends were cut back, 4 bases at V and 4 bases at J, with 6 bases in the middle.

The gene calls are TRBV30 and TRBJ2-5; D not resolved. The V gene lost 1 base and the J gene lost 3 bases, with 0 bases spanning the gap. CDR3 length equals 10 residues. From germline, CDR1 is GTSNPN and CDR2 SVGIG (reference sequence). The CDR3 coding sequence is TGTGCCTGGAGTGAAGAGACCCAGTACTTC. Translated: CAWSEETQYF.

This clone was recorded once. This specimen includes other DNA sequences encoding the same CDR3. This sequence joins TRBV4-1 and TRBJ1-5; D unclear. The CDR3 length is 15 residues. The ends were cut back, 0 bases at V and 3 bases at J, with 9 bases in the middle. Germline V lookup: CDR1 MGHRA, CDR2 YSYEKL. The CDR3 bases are TGCGCCAGCAGCCAAGATCGCACTCCCAATCAGCCCCAGCATTTT. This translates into CASSQDRTPNQPQHF.

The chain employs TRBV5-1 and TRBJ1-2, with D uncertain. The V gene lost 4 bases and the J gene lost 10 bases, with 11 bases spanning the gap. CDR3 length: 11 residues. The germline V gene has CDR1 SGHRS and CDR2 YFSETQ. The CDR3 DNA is TGCGCCAGCAGCGGGGAGTTCGACTACACCTTC. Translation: CASSGEFDYTF.

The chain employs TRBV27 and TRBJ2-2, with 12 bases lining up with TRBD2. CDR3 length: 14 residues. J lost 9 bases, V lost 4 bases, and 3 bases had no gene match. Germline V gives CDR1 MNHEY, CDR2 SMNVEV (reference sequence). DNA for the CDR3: TGTGCCAGCAGTTCTAGCGGGGGGGCTCGGGAGCTGTTTTTT. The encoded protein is CASSSSGGARELFF.